The source of this T cell receptor beta chain is a study of CD8+CD57+ T cells in acquired aplastic anemia (dated by TCRdb to about 2018). Regarding the complete study: DNA extracted from sorted CD4+ and CD8+ cells had a mean of around 3.3 ug, with a range of 0.2 to 27.4 ug.

This clonotype showed up many times. Which antigen it targets is not known. No quality values exist for individual bases; no much larger clone is one base distant. In this study, sorted CD4+ and CD8+ T cells from the blood of healthy subjects and of severe aplastic anemia patients had their TCR repertoires deep-sequenced. Ficoll-Paque density gradient centrifugation was used to isolate peripheral blood mononuclear cells. CD4+ and CD8+ T cells were sorted by FACS or magnetic beads before DNA extraction. Study-level results and caveats: No significant difference in CD8+ Simpson's diversity was found between patients and healthy controls (P=0.060). Around 28 CD8+ CDR3 sequences were found to be shared between patients and controls, but these sequences appeared to be highly expressed in patients and within the immunodominant clones of the patients.

CDR1 SEHNR and CDR2 FQNEAQ were looked up in the germline V gene (reference sequence). A distance of 6 bases separates the germline ends of V and J, which lose 6 bases and 0 bases respectively. Inclusive of the bounding cysteine and phenylalanine, the CDR3 is 13 residues long. Only the CDR3 DNA stays, 39 bases, in frame from base 1. Genomic DNA was used as template for profiling of TCR beta VDJ combinations and CDR3 sequences. An Illumina HiSeq 2000 was used for TCR repertoire sequencing. The authors' analysis ran thus. Repertoire assessment relied on Simpson's diversity index, CDR3 size and DJ length profiles, and TRBV/TRBJ rearrangement plots. Whichever DNA sequence was most abundant in the deep sequencing data was defined as the immunodominant clone. CDR3 amino acid sequences were screened for sharing across subjects and were compared with published repertoires and the VDJdb database. TCRdb reanalyzed the raw reads on its own, using fastp at Q25 for trimming and MiXCR for clone calling, and kept in-frame beta chains. Each CDR3 protein appears once, grouped with its most common genes and DNA. TCRdb's processing, not the authors' own work, is the source of the V and J calls. In all, the sample holds 250,000 to 350,000 distinct CDR3 sequences, and 45% to 65% of those were seen once. Approximately 8.2% of the sample goes to the ten largest clones.

The sample consisted of sorted CD4+, CD8+, or CD8+CD57+ T cells (not recorded which) from PBMCs. The chain is assembled from TRBV7-9 and TRBJ1-5, with the D gene not clear enough to name. This clonotype was sampled from a human donor with severe aplastic anemia or a healthy control (not recorded which). The CDR3 is CASSVASNQPQHF. In nucleotide form, the sequence is TGTGCCAGCAGTGTCGCTAGCAATCAGCCCCAGCATTTT.